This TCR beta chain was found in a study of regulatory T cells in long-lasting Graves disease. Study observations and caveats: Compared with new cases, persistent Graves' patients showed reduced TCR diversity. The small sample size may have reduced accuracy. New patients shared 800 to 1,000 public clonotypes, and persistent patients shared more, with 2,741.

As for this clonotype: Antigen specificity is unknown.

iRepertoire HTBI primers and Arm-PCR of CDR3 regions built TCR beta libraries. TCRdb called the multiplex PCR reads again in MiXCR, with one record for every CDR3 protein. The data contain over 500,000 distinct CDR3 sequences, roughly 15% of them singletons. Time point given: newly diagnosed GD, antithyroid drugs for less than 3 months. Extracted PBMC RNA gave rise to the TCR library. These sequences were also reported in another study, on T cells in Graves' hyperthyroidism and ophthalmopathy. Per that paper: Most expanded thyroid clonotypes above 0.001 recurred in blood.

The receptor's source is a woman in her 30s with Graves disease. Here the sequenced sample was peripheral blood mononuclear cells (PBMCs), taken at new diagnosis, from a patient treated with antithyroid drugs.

In nucleotides, the CDR3 is TGTGCCAGCAGCCAACTAGGACTAGCGGAAGAGACCCAGTACTTC. Amino acids: CASSQLGLAEETQYF. J is TRBJ2-5 and V is TRBV3-1; 10 positions match TRBD2. The CDR3 length is 15 residues. CDR1 and CDR2 (germline): LGHDT, YNNKEL (reference sequence). J lost 3 bases, V lost 2 bases, and 3 bases had no gene match.